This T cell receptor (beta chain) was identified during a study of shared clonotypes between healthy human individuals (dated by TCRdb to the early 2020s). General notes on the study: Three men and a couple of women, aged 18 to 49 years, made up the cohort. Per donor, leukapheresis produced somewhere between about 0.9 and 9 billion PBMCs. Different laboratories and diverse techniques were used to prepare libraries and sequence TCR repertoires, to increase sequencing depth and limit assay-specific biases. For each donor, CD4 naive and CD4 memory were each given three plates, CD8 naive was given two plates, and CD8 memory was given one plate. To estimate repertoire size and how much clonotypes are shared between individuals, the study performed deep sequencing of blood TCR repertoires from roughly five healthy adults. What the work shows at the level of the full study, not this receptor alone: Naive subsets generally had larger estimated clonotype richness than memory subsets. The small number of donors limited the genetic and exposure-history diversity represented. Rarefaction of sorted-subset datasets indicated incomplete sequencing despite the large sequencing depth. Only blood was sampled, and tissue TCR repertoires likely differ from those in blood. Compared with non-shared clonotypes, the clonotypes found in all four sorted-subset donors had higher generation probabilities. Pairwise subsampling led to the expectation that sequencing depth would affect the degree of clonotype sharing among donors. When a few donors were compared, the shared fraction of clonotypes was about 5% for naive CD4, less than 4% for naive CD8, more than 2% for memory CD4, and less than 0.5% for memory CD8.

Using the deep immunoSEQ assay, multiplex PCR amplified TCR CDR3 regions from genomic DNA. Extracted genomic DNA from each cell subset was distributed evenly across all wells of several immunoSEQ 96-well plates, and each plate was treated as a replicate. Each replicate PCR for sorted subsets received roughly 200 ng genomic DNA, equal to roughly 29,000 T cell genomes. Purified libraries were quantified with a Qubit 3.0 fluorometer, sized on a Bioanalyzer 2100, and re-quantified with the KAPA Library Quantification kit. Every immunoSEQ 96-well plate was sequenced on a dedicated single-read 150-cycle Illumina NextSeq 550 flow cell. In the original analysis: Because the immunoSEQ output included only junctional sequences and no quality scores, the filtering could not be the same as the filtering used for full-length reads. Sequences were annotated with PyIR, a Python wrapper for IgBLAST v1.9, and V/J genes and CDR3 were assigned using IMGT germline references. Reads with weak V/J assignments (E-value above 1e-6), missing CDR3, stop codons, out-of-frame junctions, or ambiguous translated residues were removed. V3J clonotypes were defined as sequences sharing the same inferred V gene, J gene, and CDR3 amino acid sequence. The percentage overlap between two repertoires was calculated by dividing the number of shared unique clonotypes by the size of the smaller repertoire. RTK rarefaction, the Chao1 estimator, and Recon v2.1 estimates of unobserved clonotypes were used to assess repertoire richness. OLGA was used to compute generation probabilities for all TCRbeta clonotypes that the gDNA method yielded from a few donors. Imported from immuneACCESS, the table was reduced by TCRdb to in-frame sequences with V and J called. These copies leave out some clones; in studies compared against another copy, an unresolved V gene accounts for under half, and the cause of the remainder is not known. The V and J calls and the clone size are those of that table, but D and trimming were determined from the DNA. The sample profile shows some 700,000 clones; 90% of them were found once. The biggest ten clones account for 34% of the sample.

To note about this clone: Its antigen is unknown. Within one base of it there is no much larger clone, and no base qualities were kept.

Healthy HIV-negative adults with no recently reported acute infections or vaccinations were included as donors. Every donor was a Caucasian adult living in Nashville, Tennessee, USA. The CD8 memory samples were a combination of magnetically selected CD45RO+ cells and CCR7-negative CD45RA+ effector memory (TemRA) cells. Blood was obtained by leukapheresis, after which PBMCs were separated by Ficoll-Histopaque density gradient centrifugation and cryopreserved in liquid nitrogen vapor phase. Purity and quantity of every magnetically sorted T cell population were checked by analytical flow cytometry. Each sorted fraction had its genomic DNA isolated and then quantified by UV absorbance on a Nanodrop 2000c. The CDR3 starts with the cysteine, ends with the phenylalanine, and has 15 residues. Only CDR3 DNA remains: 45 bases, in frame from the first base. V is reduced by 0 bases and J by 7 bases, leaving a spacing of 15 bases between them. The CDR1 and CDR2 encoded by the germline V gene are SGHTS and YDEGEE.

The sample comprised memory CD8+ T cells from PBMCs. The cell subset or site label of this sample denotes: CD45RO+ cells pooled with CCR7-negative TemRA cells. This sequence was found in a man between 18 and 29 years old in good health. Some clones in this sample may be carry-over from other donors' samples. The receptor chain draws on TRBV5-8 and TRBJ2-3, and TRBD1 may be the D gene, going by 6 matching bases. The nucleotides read TGTGCCAGCAGCTTGGGCAGGGGAGCGTCACATACGCAGTATTTT. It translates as CASSLGRGASHTQYF.